The 29 T cell receptor beta chains in this list originate from one sample, sequenced in a study of blood T cell repertoires in COVID-19. Sequencing used immunoSEQ multiplex PCR; TCRdb keeps in-frame clones, though not all of them. The profile shows hundreds of thousands of clones, roughly 90% of them singletons. The sample was peripheral blood. The receptors were gathered from a woman aged 25 to 39 with active or convalescent COVID-19.

The rearrangement uses TRBV19 and TRBJ2-7, with 9 positions matching TRBD2. CDR1 is LNHDA, CDR2 SQIVND, per germline (reference sequence). The junction had 9 bases not matched to a gene; V was cut back by 3 bases and J by 3 bases. The CDR3 has 16 residues. The CDR3 DNA follows: TGTGCCAGTAGTATGCCCCCGGCTAGCGGGGTCTACGAGCAGTACTTC. This gives the protein CASSMPPASGVYEQYF.

The chain joins TRBV10-1 to TRBJ2-5; D gene uncertain. V lost 10 bases to trimming and J lost 1 base, with 13 bases between them. The germline V gene encodes CDR1 WNHNN and CDR2 SYGVQD (reference sequence). CDR3 size: 13 residues. The chain's CDR3 is CAIIEQLQETQYF. The DNA of the CDR3 is TGCGCCATCATTGAACAGCTCCAAGAGACCCAGTACTTC.

This clone was recorded only once. The chain has TRBV2 and TRBJ2-3; 7 bases align to TRBD1. The CDR3 contains 13 residues. Germline V CDR1 and CDR2: SNHLY, FYNNEI. Unmatched junction bases numbered 5, after V lost 7 bases and J lost 4 bases. The CDR3 DNA reads as TGTGCCAGCAATGGACAGGCCTCAGATACGCAGTATTTT. It is translated as CASNGQASDTQYF.

This clone was recorded once. V gene TRBV3-1 (or the pseudogene TRBV3-2) combines with J gene TRBJ1-4; the D gene is possibly TRBD1 (5 bases). The germline gives CDR1 LGHDT, CDR2 YNNKEL (reference sequence). CDR3 size: 16 residues. Trimming removed 4 bases from V and 8 bases from J, with 20 bases in between. The CDR3 is CASSPILSAGFEKLFF. As DNA, the CDR3 is TGTGCCAGCAGCCCGATTTTGTCGGCAGGGTTCGAAAAACTGTTTTTT.

The chain combines TRBV12-2 with TRBJ1-2. TRBV12-2 is a pseudogene locus. This CDR3 region has 14 residues. The CDR3 DNA is TGTGCAAGTCGCTTGGCCCGGGGGATACGTGGCTACACCTTC. Encoded protein: CASRLARGIRGYTF.

The rearrangement links TRBV9 to TRBJ1-5; 8 positions match TRBD1. The CDR3 consists of 15 residues. Germline values: CDR1 SGDLS, CDR2 YYNGEE. V lost 2 bases and J lost 5; bases outside the gene matches: 6. The CDR3 loop is CASSVGQGSDQPQHF. The DNA of the CDR3 is TGTGCCAGCAGCGTCGGACAGGGTAGTGATCAGCCCCAGCATTTT.

J is TRBJ1-2 and V is TRBV6-6; D possibly corresponds to TRBD1 (5 bases). The CDR3 runs 11 residues. The V end was cut by 5 bases, the J end by 7 bases, with 8 bases between. Germline V lookup: CDR1 MNHNY, CDR2 SVGAGI (reference sequence). The CDR3 protein is CASSPGGGYTF. The CDR3 nucleotides are TGTGCCAGCAGTCCCGGGGGTGGCTACACCTTC.

This chain uses TRBV7-9 with TRBJ2-7; D might be TRBD1 (7 bases). V was cut by 1 base and J by 4 bases, with 14 bases left in between. CDR1 SEHNR and CDR2 FQNEAQ come from the germline V gene (reference sequence). CDR3 length: 15 residues. CDR3 sequence reads: CASSLGGTVKYEQYF. Here the CDR3 DNA reads TGTGCCAGCAGCTTAGGCGGGACAGTAAAATACGAGCAGTACTTC.

The chain carries TRBV5-1 and TRBJ2-3; 7 positions agree with TRBD1. J lost 1 base, V lost 5 bases, and 7 bases had no gene match. The CDR3 consists of 15 residues. In germline, CDR1 is SGHRS, CDR2 YFSETQ. The CDR3 DNA follows: TGCGCCAGCAGACAGACAGGGAGAGGCACAGATACGCAGTATTTT. It translates to CASRQTGRGTDTQYF.

The V call is TRBV5-1, the J call TRBJ2-3, with 7 nucleotides matching TRBD1. The junction had 8 bases not matched to a gene; V was cut back by 4 bases and J by 0 bases. CDR3 length: 16 residues. Germline V gene data show CDR1 as SGHRS and CDR2 as YFSETQ. The DNA for the CDR3 is TGCGCCAGCAGCGGACGGGGACAGCCTAGCACAGATACGCAGTATTTT. Its translation is CASSGRGQPSTDTQYF.

The chain's CDR3 is CASSQDGWRATEAFF. The CDR3 nucleotides are TGTGCCAGCAGCCAAGATGGATGGAGGGCCACTGAAGCTTTCTTT. V is TRBV4-2 and J is TRBJ1-1; no definite D call. Between the trimmed V and J ends, which lost 0 bases and 4 bases, there was a span of 12 bases. CDR3 length: 15 amino acids. Germline CDR1 and CDR2: LGHNA and YNFKEQ.

V gene TRBV5-1 combines with J gene TRBJ1-4; 11 bases map to TRBD1. Losses at the gene ends were 4 bases for V and 2 bases for J; bases not matched to a gene: 10. This CDR3 comprises 18 residues. CDR1 and CDR2 from the germline V gene are SGHRS and YFSETQ. The CDR3 region is CASSALGRTGGTNEKLFF. As DNA, the CDR3 is TGCGCCAGCAGCGCGTTGGGTAGGACAGGGGGCACTAATGAAAAACTGTTTTTT. Full variable domain (missing parts from reference TRBV5-1 and TRBJ1-4): KAGVTQTPRYLIKTRGQQVTLSCSPISGHRSVSWYQQTPGQGLQFLFEYFSETQRNKGNFPGRFSGRQFSNSRSEMNVSTLELGDSALYLCASSALGRTGGTNEKLFFGSGTQLSVL.

The chain combines TRBV6-2 or TRBV6-3 with TRBJ2-7, with 8 bases identical to TRBD1. In germline, CDR1 is MNHEY, CDR2 SVGEGT. With V trimmed by 6 bases and J by 2 bases, 6 bases remained unmatched. The CDR3 runs to 14 residues. CDR3 protein: CASSWTGLTYEQYF. The CDR3 nucleotides read TGTGCCAGCAGCTGGACAGGGCTGACCTACGAGCAGTACTTC.

This rearrangement joins TRBV19 to TRBJ2-3; 10 bases are shared with TRBD2. This CDR3 is 15 amino acids long. Germline CDR1 is LNHDA and CDR2 is SQIVND (reference sequence). Trimming took 5 bases from V and 1 from J; bases not matched to a gene: 3. CDR3 nucleotide sequence: TGTGCCAGTAGTCCAACTAGCGGGGGCACAGATACGCAGTATTTT. Residues: CASSPTSGGTDTQYF.

V and J are TRBV4-1 and TRBJ1-2, with D perhaps TRBD1 (6 bases). CDR3 size: 15 residues. Germline CDR1 is MGHRA and CDR2 is YSYEKL. V lost 0 bases, J lost 0 bases, and 8 bases lay in between. This CDR3 reads CASSQDRGANYGYTF. CDR3 nucleotide sequence: TGCGCCAGCAGCCAAGACAGGGGTGCTAACTATGGCTACACCTTC.

V is TRBV19 and J is TRBJ2-7, with D maybe TRBD2 (5 bases). V gave up 5 bases and J gave up 5 bases, with 16 bases separating them. Germline assignment: CDR1 LNHDA and CDR2 SQIVND (reference sequence). The CDR3 spans 14 residues. The CDR3 bases are TGTGCCAGTAGTGTCACTTCGGGATCACACGAGCAGTACTTC. Translated: CASSVTSGSHEQYF.

The chain is built from TRBV19 and TRBJ1-3, with D perhaps TRBD1 (6 bases). Deletions cut 6 bases from V and 0 bases from J, with 12 bases between. Germline CDR1 and CDR2: LNHDA and SQIVND (reference sequence). This CDR3 comprises 15 residues. The CDR3 nucleotides are TGTGCCAGTAGCGAACAGGGCAACTCTGGAAACACCATATATTTT. As protein: CASSEQGNSGNTIYF.

The V gene is TRBV6-5, the J gene TRBJ2-7, with 10 bases lining up with TRBD2. After removal of 2 bases from V and 7 bases from J, the junction contained 11 bases not matched to a gene. This CDR3 spans 16 amino acids. Germline V CDR1 and CDR2: MNHEY, SVGAGI. The CDR3 DNA reads TGTGCCAGCAGTTACGGGCTAGCGGGGGAGCACTTGGAGCAGTACTTC. It translates to CASSYGLAGEHLEQYF.

This rearrangement joins TRBV7-9 to TRBJ2-3, with D possibly being TRBD1 (5 bases). Trimming left V 3 bases short and J 2 bases short, with 12 bases between. Germline V CDR1 and CDR2: SEHNR, FQNEAQ (reference sequence). The CDR3 is 15 residues long. CDR3 amino acids: CASSFAGIDTDTQYF. CDR3 sequence (DNA): TGTGCCAGCAGCTTTGCAGGGATAGACACAGATACGCAGTATTTT. The variable domain in full, completed from reference TRBV7-9 and TRBJ2-3, reads DTGVSQNPRHKITKRGQNVTFRCDPISEHNRLYWYRQTLGQGPEFLTYFQNEAQLEKSRLLSDRFSAERPKGSFSTLEIQRTEQGDSAMYLCASSFAGIDTDTQYFGPGTRLTVL.

The rearrangement joins TRBV30 to TRBJ2-3; D is uncertain. Per germline, CDR1 GTSNPN and CDR2 SVGIG (reference sequence). The CDR3 extends over 14 amino acids. With 0 bases removed from V and 2 bases from J, the gap between germline ends came to 9 bases. The CDR3 DNA reads TGTGCCTGGAGTGTAGCCTCGATCACAGATACGCAGTATTTT. As protein: CAWSVASITDTQYF. The full variable domain, with the rest looked up from reference TRBV30 and TRBJ2-3, is SQTIHQWPATLVQPVGSPLSLECTVEGTSNPNLYWYRQAAGRGLQLLFYSVGIGQISSEVPQNLSASRPQDRQFILSSKKLLLSDSGFYLCAWSVASITDTQYFGPGTRLTVL.

V and J are TRBV11-2 and TRBJ2-1; 12 bases map to TRBD2. The CDR3 sequence is 15 residues long. CDR1 is SGHAT and CDR2 is FQNNGV in the germline V gene. V lost 4 bases, J lost 7 bases, and 5 bases stayed unmatched. The CDR3 nucleotides are TGTGCCAGCAGCTCCGGGACTAGCGGGTGGAATGAGCAGTTCTTC. Amino acids: CASSSGTSGWNEQFF.

The rearrangement joins TRBV2 to TRBJ1-4; D possibly corresponds to TRBD1 (5 bases). The CDR3 sequence is 15 residues long. Germline V CDR1 and CDR2: SNHLY, FYNNEI. V gave up 4 bases and J gave up 8 bases, with 17 bases separating them. The DNA for the CDR3 is TGTGCCAGCAGTGGAGGGGAGGATGTGGTGGAAAAACTGTTTTTT. It is translated as CASSGGEDVVEKLFF.

Comments on this clone: An end of the junction does not agree with germline; a read error may underlie this. The same CDR3 can be traced to other DNA sequences in this sample. The rearrangement links TRBV19 to TRBJ2-1; possible D gene TRBD2, 6 bases. CDR1 and CDR2 (germline): LNHDA, SQIVND (reference sequence). This CDR3 region has 15 residues. For the CDR3, the DNA is TGTGCCAGTAGCATAGCGGTGAGCTCCTACAATGAGCAGTTCTTC. This codes for CASSIAVSSYNEQFF.

The genes are TRBV7-8 and TRBJ1-1; 7 bases agree with TRBD1. The CDR3 totals 16 residues. CDR1 and CDR2 (germline): SGHVS, FQNEAQ. After removal of 1 base from V and 5 bases from J, the junction contained 10 bases not matched to a gene. The CDR3 DNA sequence: TGTGCCAGCAGCTTAGGAGGGGGCGCAGGGGTTACTGAAGCTTTCTTT. This codes for CASSLGGGAGVTEAFF.

V usage is TRBV20-1 and J usage is TRBJ1-3, with 7 positions matching TRBD1. This CDR3 region has 15 residues. V lost 3 bases, J lost 4 bases, and 9 bases stayed unmatched. Germline V gives CDR1 DFQATT, CDR2 SNEGSKA (reference sequence). This CDR3 is CSASRRQGGGNTIYF. The CDR3, as DNA: TGCAGTGCTAGTCGGAGACAGGGAGGAGGAAACACCATATATTTT.

The chain uses TRBV28 and TRBJ2-3, with 7 positions matching TRBD2. The J segment lost 2 bases and the V segment lost 6 bases, leaving 5 bases of the junction unmatched. The CDR3 loop spans 14 amino acids. From germline, CDR1 is MDHEN and CDR2 SYDVKM. The CDR3 nucleotides are TGTGCCAGCAGCCTAGCGGACCTCACAGATACGCAGTATTTT. Protein product: CASSLADLTDTQYF. Drawing the rest from reference TRBV28 and TRBJ2-3, the complete variable domain is DVKVTQSSRYLVKRTGEKVFLECVQDMDHENMFWYRQDPGLGLRLIYFSYDVKMKEKGDIPEGYSVSREKKERFSLILESASTNQTSMYLCASSLADLTDTQYFGPGTRLTVL.

As DNA, the CDR3 is TGTGCCAGTAGTAGGATTCCGGGACAGCCACCCACCGGGGAGCTGTTTTTT. Protein product: CASSRIPGQPPTGELFF. This rearrangement joins TRBV19 to TRBJ2-2, with TRBD1 identical over 7 bases. The germline V gene encodes CDR1 LNHDA and CDR2 SQIVND (reference sequence). Trimming at V came to 4 bases and at J to 4 bases, leaving 12 bases not matched to a gene. This CDR3 has 17 amino acids.

Only a few counts were recorded for this clone. V and J are TRBV6-5 and TRBJ2-7, with D perhaps TRBD2 (5 bases). Germline V lookup: CDR1 MNHEY, CDR2 SVGAGI. The CDR3 runs to 14 residues. Trimming stripped 6 bases from V and 0 bases from J, with 12 bases between. The DNA for the CDR3 is TGTGCCAGCAGAGCGACGGGGAGCTCCTACGAGCAGTACTTC. It codes for CASRATGSSYEQYF.

The CDR3 spells CASSLRSGQGATNEKLFF. Written as DNA, the CDR3 is TGTGCCAGCTCACTACGATCGGGACAGGGCGCAACTAATGAAAAACTGTTTTTT. This sequence joins TRBV18 and TRBJ1-4, with 9 bases fitting TRBD1. CDR3 length: 18 residues. J gave up 0 bases and V 4 bases, and 9 bases lay outside the gene matches. Germline CDR1 is KGHSH and CDR2 is LQKENI.